One T cell receptor beta chain is described in this entry. The antigen remains undetermined. The length of the CDR3 is 16 residues. Trimming took 6 bases from V and 12 from J; bases not matched to a gene: 15. This sample stems from a study of T-cell memory formation after mild COVID-19. Study observations and caveats: The study detected some responding clones in pre-infection memory, suggesting cross-reactive memory joined. Clones that got smaller from day 15 to 85 had even CD4/CD8, while clones growing later tipped toward CD4+.

TCR alpha and TCR beta cDNA libraries carrying sample barcodes and UMIs came from 5'RACE with constant-segment primers. MiXCR, run by TCRdb on the 5' RACE reads, gives a single entry per CDR3 protein. The table includes roughly 110,000 distinct CDR3 sequences, about 17% detected once. The genes are TRBV12-3 or TRBV12-4 and TRBJ2-1; TRBD1 matches 12 bases. Sequenced material: PBMCs or a T cell subset sorted from them (not recorded which). The source is an adult woman who had mild COVID-19 (a few samples of this study predate the infection). Cell type and time point are not known. The CDR3 DNA follows: TGTGCCAGCAGGACTGACCGGGACAGGGGGCGCTTTGGGCAGTTCTTC. Its protein product is CASRTDRDRGRFGQFF.